Each of the 2 T cell receptor beta chains below was sequenced from the same sample in a study of blood T cell repertoires in COVID-19. This table comes from immunoSEQ multiplex PCR, and its TCRdb copy is limited to in-frame clones, with some not included. The top ten hold 6.4% of the sample, which has more than 300,000 clones, 70% to 90% seen once. Material for sequencing was peripheral blood. The receptors were gathered from a man between 18 and 29 years old who had recovered from COVID-19.

The chain links TRBV19 to TRBJ1-5, with TRBD1 matching 7 bases. The CDR3 sequence is 15 residues long. Germline V CDR1 and CDR2: LNHDA, SQIVND (reference sequence). J gave up 5 bases and V 3 bases, and 7 bases lay outside the gene matches. The CDR3 loop is CASSIGGGPHQPQHF. The CDR3 coding sequence is TGTGCCAGTAGTATCGGAGGGGGCCCGCATCAGCCCCAGCATTTT.

The chain carries TRBV19 and TRBJ2-5; possibly TRBD2 for D (7 bases). Germline loops: CDR1 LNHDA, CDR2 SQIVND (reference sequence). This CDR3 contains 15 residues. V was clipped by 7 bases and J by 5 bases, with 20 bases between them. The DNA of the CDR3 is TGTGCCAGTACCGACGGAAGGGGGGGTTCGGAGACCCAGTACTTC. Protein: CASTDGRGGSETQYF.